The T cell receptor (beta chain) under discussion was sequenced for a study of CD8+ T cells in alopecia areata. As for the study in general: Patients in the treated group were given tofacitinib by mouth, 5 to 10 mg twice a day.

Treatment noted: oral pan-JAK inhibitor, 5-10 mg twice daily. With regard to this clone: Its matching antigen is unknown.

Isolated RNA was reverse transcribed into cDNA used as the sequencing template. Data came from immunoSEQ multiplex PCR; TCRdb stores just in-frame clones and leaves some out. The profile shows roughly 190,000 clones, 50% to 60% of them singletons. Trimming cost V 5 bases and J 2 bases; bases outside gene matches: 6. CDR1 and CDR2 from the germline V gene are SGHTA and FQGNSA. The CDR3 is 16 amino acids. The study's findings and limits: Scalp data also include sequences from resident alphabeta T cells of normal skin. Normal scalp showed lower clonality than lesional scalp, especially alopecia totalis/universalis.

Material: CD4+ T cells sorted from blood, obtained at week 4, from a patient treated with tofacitinib. This chain links TRBV7-2 with TRBJ2-3; 11 positions match TRBD2. This receptor was identified in a human donor with alopecia areata. This CDR3 reads CASSIGTSGHTDTQYF. Here the CDR3 DNA reads TGTGCCAGCAGCATCGGGACTAGCGGACACACAGATACGCAGTATTTT.